Shown below are 10 T cell receptor beta chains from a single sample sequenced in a study of CD8+ T cells in alopecia areata. Isolated RNA was reverse transcribed into cDNA used as the sequencing template. Measured with immunoSEQ multiplex PCR; TCRdb has only the in-frame clones, and not every one. There are around 110,000 clones in the sample, none observed a single time. The sample comprised lesional skin. The receptor source for this set is a C3H/HeJ mouse with alopecia areata. The strain is characterized by the MHC haplotype H2-k.

Regarding this clone: Mouse gene names and germline throughout. The read halts 4 residues ahead of the CDR3 end, with the missing end drawn from the germline J gene. This sequence joins TRBV1 and TRBJ2-4, with 7 bases identical to TRBD2. Germline-derived CDR1 and CDR2 are NSQYPW and LRSPGD (reference sequence). The CDR3 sequence is 13 residues long. The sequenced CDR3 bases are TGCACCTGCACCTTGGGGGGAGGTAAC. Translating gives CTCTLGGGN. The entire CDR3 protein is CTCTLGGGNTLYF.

There are a few counts of this clone. Gene names and germline match the mouse. The read ends 4 residues shy of where the CDR3 ends; the end is completed using the germline J gene. The chain employs TRBV16 and TRBJ2-3; TRBD2 agrees at 12 bases. Germline assignment: CDR1 SGHSA and CDR2 FRNQAP. The CDR3 length is 17 residues. Trimming removed 5 bases from V and 0 bases from J; junction bases left unmatched: 6. This CDR3 reads CASSPGTGGTSAETLYF. The part of the CDR3 DNA that was read is TGTGCAAGCAGCCCTGGGACTGGGGGGACTAGTGCAGAA. Drawing the rest from reference TRBV16 and TRBJ2-3, the complete variable domain is NAGVIQTPRHKVTGKGQEATLWCEPISGHSAVFWYRQTIVQGLEFLTYFRNQAPIDDSGMPKERFSAQMPNQSHSTLKIQSTQPQDSAVYLCASSPGTGGTSAETLYFGSGTRLTVL.

This clone was counted between two and nine times. Gene names and germline match the mouse. The read ends 4 residues shy of where the CDR3 ends; the end is completed using the germline J gene. The rearrangement uses TRBV13-3 and TRBJ2-5; D perhaps matches TRBD1 (6 bases). CDR1 NNHDY and CDR2 SYVADS come from the germline V gene. This CDR3 region has 14 residues. V dropped 5 bases and J dropped 0 bases, with 10 bases sitting between them. The CDR3 is CASRVQGNQDTQYF. The part of the CDR3 DNA that was read is TGTGCCAGCAGGGTACAGGGTAACCAAGAC.

Many counts were recorded for this clone. The germline and genes are mouse ones. Read data end 4 residues before the CDR3 end; the end is taken from the germline J gene. The rearrangement uses TRBV13-3 and TRBJ2-7, with a weak D call TRBD1 (6 bases). Trimming stripped 6 bases from V and 3 bases from J, with 16 bases between. This CDR3 has 14 residues. Germline values: CDR1 NNHDY, CDR2 SYVADS. The CDR3 bases that were read are TGTGCCAGCAATCCACAGGGAGGCTACTAT. Its translation is CASNPQGGYY. The full CDR3 sequence reads CASNPQGGYYEQYF.

This clone appeared a few times. Genes here carry mouse names. The read halts 4 residues ahead of the CDR3 end, with the missing end drawn from the germline J gene. This chain joins TRBV19 and TRBJ2-5; TRBD1 aligns across 7 bases. CDR3 length: 12 amino acids. Germline CDR1 FNHDT, CDR2 SITEND (reference sequence). The CDR3 is CASRDRRDTQYF. The part of the CDR3 DNA that was read is TGTGCCAGCAGGGACAGGAGGGAC.

On this clone itself: The TCRdb protein fails to match the DNA translation at residue 10; the protein reported here was translated from the DNA. Genes and germline are mouse. The read is 3 residues too short to cover the CDR3 end, so that end is filled in from the germline J gene. The chain joins TRBV19 to TRBJ1-3, with 10 bases lining up with TRBD1. This CDR3 has 13 amino acids. V was pared by 4 bases and J by 7 bases, with 2 bases of the junction left unmatched. The V gene's germline CDR1 is FNHDT and CDR2 SITEND (reference sequence). The chain's CDR3 is CASSGTGDNTLYF. CDR3 DNA, as far as it was read: TGTGCCAGCAGTGGGACAGGGGATAATACG.

Regarding this clone: TCRdb and the translated DNA give different amino acids at residue 13; the protein presented here is the one translated from the DNA. Here the gene names and germline are mouse. The missing CDR3 end, 3 residues past where the read stops, is filled in from the germline J gene. This chain links TRBV12-2 with TRBJ1-3, with 7 bases fitting TRBD1. CDR3 length equals 16 residues. After removal of 2 bases from V and 0 bases from J, the junction contained 6 bases not matched to a gene. From germline, CDR1 is SGHLS and CDR2 HYDKME. CDR3: CASSQQGNGSGNTLYF. The CDR3 bases that were read are TGTGCCAGCTCTCAACAGGGGAATGGTTCTGGAAATACG.

With respect to this clone: Mouse names are used for the genes. The covered CDR3 bases are TGCACCTGCAGTGCAGGGGAACTCCAAGAC. This translates into CTCSAGELQD. The entire CDR3 reads CTCSAGELQDTQYF. The V and J genes are TRBV1 and TRBJ2-5; D not certain. The CDR3 extends 4 residues past the end of the read, so its final part is completed from the germline J gene. The CDR3 has 14 amino acids. Germline V gene lookup returns CDR1 NSQYPW and CDR2 LRSPGD (reference sequence). Trimming removed 1 base at V and 2 bases at J, with 7 bases between.

This clone was seen only a few times. Germline and genes here are mouse. The CDR3 end is not reached by the read, which stops 4 residues before it; the germline J gene fills it in. This chain connects TRBV16 to TRBJ2-3; D remains ambiguous. The CDR3 runs to 13 residues. Germline CDR1 and CDR2: SGHSA and FRNQAP. Trimming cost V 1 base and J 2 bases, with 4 bases left between them. CDR3 sequence reads: CASSLVLAETLYF. The covered CDR3 bases are TGTGCAAGCAGCTTAGTACTTGCAGAA.

This clone was counted many times. Genes and germline come from the mouse. The read ends 4 residues early relative to the CDR3; the germline J gene fills the gap. The chain recombines TRBV16 with TRBJ2-3; D may be TRBD1 (6 bases). The CDR3 runs 15 residues. The V end was cut by 1 base, the J end by 0 bases, with 8 bases between. The germline V gene has CDR1 SGHSA and CDR2 FRNQAP. CDR3 DNA (partial): TGTGCAAGCAGCTTAGTGGGACAAAGTGCAGAA. Encoded protein: CASSLVGQSAE. The whole CDR3 reads CASSLVGQSAETLYF.